The clone carrying this TCR beta chain was counted once. This record belongs to a study of blood T cells in healthy people across ages. Alongside a J-beta primer mix, a sample-barcoded 5' primer served in a second PCR lasting about 7 to 12 cycles. TCRdb re-called the 5' RACE reads with MiXCR, one entry per CDR3 protein. The sample consists of roughly 2 million distinct CDR3 sequences, just under 50% of them appearing once. Germline V gene data show CDR1 as MNHEY and CDR2 as SVGAGI. The J segment lost 9 bases and the V segment lost 2 bases, leaving 11 bases of the junction unmatched. The CDR3 spans 15 residues.

The specimen sequenced was blood. V gene TRBV6-5 combines with J gene TRBJ2-5; TRBD1 matches at 8 bases. The sequence was collected from a woman between 40 and 50 years old in good health. CDR3 sequence (DNA): TGTGCCAGCAGTTACAGCGGACAGGGCCTTTCGGCCCAGTACTTC. It translates to CASSYSGQGLSAQYF.